The sample holds many counts of the clone carrying this TCR beta chain. Time point reported: before trial treatment. Along with nivolumab and ipilimumab, donors received aspirin, low-dose cyclophosphamide and low-dose radiotherapy. The data belong to a study of low-dose radiotherapy and immunotherapy resistance in tumors. Overall study context: It was 1 Gy per fraction every two weeks that Cohort 2 received, adding up to 13 Gy over 26 weeks. Participants were given intravenous cyclophosphamide 200 mg/m2 every two weeks, one day before radiation and immunotherapy.

cDNA synthesis used a TRAV/TRBV-specific primer set for both chains. For amplifying TCRs, the PCR ran for approximately 21 cycles with Phusion, which was used together with a constant-region primer and the adapter on the V primers. TCRdb used MiXCR to reprocess the reads, holding one entry per CDR3 protein. The table lists roughly 54,000 distinct CDR3 sequences, under 30% of them singletons. The length of the CDR3 is 15 residues. CDR1 is SGHTA, CDR2 FQGTGA, per germline. V gave up 4 bases and J gave up 4 bases; unmatched junction bases: 5. V gene TRBV7-3 combines with J gene TRBJ1-1; TRBD1 agrees at 11 bases. Sequencing was performed on PBMCs, taken before treatment. This sequence was found in a male donor with prostate cancer. This chain's CDR3 is CASSSPDRGLTEAFF. Written as DNA, the CDR3 is TGTGCCAGCAGCTCCCCGGACAGGGGGCTCACTGAAGCTTTCTTT.